The rows below give T cell receptor beta chains drawn from one sample of a study of blood T cell repertoires in COVID-19. Generated by immunoSEQ multiplex PCR, the TCRdb table keeps only in-frame clones and is missing some. The data show 200,000 to 250,000 clones, with 88% seen just once and roughly 15% held by the top ten. The sequenced material came from PBMCs or T cells enriched from blood (not recorded which). The receptor source for this set is a woman in her 50s with acute COVID-19. Each CDR3 is given with its conserved first and last residue. A D gene is named only where the DNA matches it firmly. Not every row has a clone size; where given, it reads once, few, many or a size class.

J: TRBJ2-5; V: TRBV5-4; size: .; D: .; DNA: TGTGCCAGCAACGATGGTGCGGGCACGGTCTTGGGAGAGACCCAGTACTTC; CDR3: CASNDGAGTVLGETQYF
J: TRBJ1-5; V: TRBV4-1; size: .; D: .; DNA: TGCGCCAGCAGCCACGGCAGGGATGCCAATCAGCCCCAGCATTTT; CDR3: CASSHGRDANQPQHF
J: TRBJ1-5; V: TRBV5-8; size: .; D: TRBD1; DNA: TGTGCCAGCAGCCTAAGACAGGGTAGCAATCAGCCCCAGCATTTT; CDR3: CASSLRQGSNQPQHF
J: TRBJ2-5; V: TRBV5-1; size: .; D: .; DNA: TGCGCCAGCAGCTTGCATGTGGAGACCCAGTACTTC; CDR3: CASSLHVETQYF
J: TRBJ2-5; V: TRBV30; size: .; D: TRBD1; DNA: TGTGCCTGGAGTGGCGAGACAGGGGGACAAGAGACCCAGTACTTC; CDR3: CAWSGETGGQETQYF
J: TRBJ2-4; V: TRBV7-8; size: .; D: .; DNA: TGTGCCAGCAGCTCCTGGACTGGACTGAAAAACATTCAGTACTTC; CDR3: CASSSWTGLKNIQYF
J: TRBJ2-7; V: TRBV9; size: .; D: TRBD2; DNA: TGTGCCAGCAGCGTAGATTCTAGCGGGAGATCCGAGCAGTACTTC; CDR3: CASSVDSSGRSEQYF
J: TRBJ2-7; V: TRBV28; size: .; D: TRBD2; DNA: TGTGCCAGCAGTGCCGGGACTAGCGGGGCCTACGAGCAGTACTTC; CDR3: CASSAGTSGAYEQYF
J: TRBJ1-2; V: TRBV2; size: .; D: TRBD1; DNA: TGTGCCAGCTGTGTTTTTGGGACAGTGGGTGGCTACACCTTC; CDR3: CASCVFGTVGGYTF
J: TRBJ1-5; V: TRBV4-2; size: once; D: TRBD1; DNA: TGTGCCAGCAGCCAAGATATTTTACAGGGGGTTCAGCCCCAGCATTTT; CDR3: CASSQDILQGVQPQHF
J: TRBJ2-3; V: TRBV28; size: .; D: .; DNA: TGTGCCAGCAGTTTTCTTTCAGGCACAGATACGCAGTATTTT; CDR3: CASSFLSGTDTQYF
J: TRBJ2-5; V: TRBV10-3; size: .; D: .; DNA: TGTGCCATCAGCGGAGGTGGGGAGACCCAGTACTTC; CDR3: CAISGGGETQYF
J: TRBJ1-1; V: TRBV2; size: .; D: .; DNA: TGTGCCAGCTCTCCCGGGAGAAACACTGAAGCTTTCTTT; CDR3: CASSPGRNTEAFF
J: TRBJ2-7; V: TRBV7-9; size: .; D: TRBD2; DNA: TGTGCCAGCAGCTTTCCCCTAGCGGGGGACTCCTACGAGCAGTACTTC; CDR3: CASSFPLAGDSYEQYF
J: TRBJ2-2; V: TRBV28; size: .; D: TRBD1; DNA: TGTGCCCTCAGGTCAGGGGGCGACGCCGGGGAGCTGTTTTTT; CDR3: CALRSGGDAGELFF
J: TRBJ2-7; V: TRBV7-3; size: .; D: TRBD1; DNA: TGTGCCAGCAGCCCGGGACAGCACCAGAGCGAGCAGTACTTC; CDR3: CASSPGQHQSEQYF
J: TRBJ2-7; V: TRBV19; size: .; D: .; DNA: TGTGCCAGTAGTATAGCCCGCGGAACCACGCGCAACGAGCAGTACTTC; CDR3: CASSIARGTTRNEQYF
J: TRBJ2-5; V: TRBV28; size: .; D: TRBD1; DNA: TGTGCCAGCAGTTCAACGGACACAGGGGGCCAAGAGACCCAGTACTTC; CDR3: CASSSTDTGGQETQYF
J: TRBJ1-3; V: TRBV5-1; size: few; D: .; DNA: TGCGCCAGCAGCTTGTCACCGGACAGCTCTGGAAACACCATATATTTT; CDR3: CASSLSPDSSGNTIYF
J: TRBJ2-1; V: TRBV19; size: .; D: .; DNA: TGTGCCAGTAGTATAGATCTATACCACCATGGGGCCGTAGAGCAGTTCTTC; CDR3: CASSIDLYHHGAVEQFF
J: TRBJ2-3; V: TRBV27; size: .; D: .; DNA: TGTGCCAGCAGTTTTAACCAGCGGAGGGATACGCAGTATTTT; CDR3: CASSFNQRRDTQYF
J: TRBJ2-2; V: TRBV18; size: .; D: TRBD1; DNA: TGTGCCAGCTCACCCGGGACAGGGAACACCGGGGAGCTGTTTTTT; CDR3: CASSPGTGNTGELFF
J: TRBJ1-2; V: TRBV6-1; size: .; D: .; DNA: TGTGCCAGCAGTGAAGTGGGGGGAGGCTATGGCTACACCTTC; CDR3: CASSEVGGGYGYTF
J: TRBJ2-7; V: TRBV11-2; size: .; D: TRBD1; DNA: TGTGCCAGCAGCCCCAGGACAGGGTTCGAGCAGTACTTC; CDR3: CASSPRTGFEQYF
J: TRBJ1-1; V: TRBV6-4; size: .; D: .; DNA: TGTGCCAGCAGCCTGACAGGGAACACTGAAGCTTTCTTT; CDR3: CASSLTGNTEAFF
J: TRBJ1-1; V: TRBV3-1/TRBV3-2; size: .; D: .; DNA: TGTGCCAGCAGGGGGGGAACTGAAGCTTTCTTT; CDR3: CASRGGTEAFF
J: TRBJ2-7; V: TRBV11-3; size: .; D: TRBD2; DNA: TGTGCCAGCAGCTTATCTGCGGGAGACCCGAAGACCACCTACGAGCAGTACTTC; CDR3: CASSLSAGDPKTTYEQYF
J: TRBJ1-1; V: TRBV7-2; size: few; D: .; DNA: TGTGCCAGCAGCAATCAGGGGAACACTGAAGCTTTCTTT; CDR3: CASSNQGNTEAFF
J: TRBJ2-7; V: TRBV19; size: .; D: .; DNA: TGTGCCAGTAGCCCCTATACGAATGCATACGAGCAGTACTTC; CDR3: CASSPYTNAYEQYF
J: TRBJ1-5; V: TRBV9; size: .; D: TRBD1; DNA: TGTGCCAGCAGCTCCGGGACAGGCGCCTATAGCAATCAGCCCCAGCATTTT; CDR3: CASSSGTGAYSNQPQHF